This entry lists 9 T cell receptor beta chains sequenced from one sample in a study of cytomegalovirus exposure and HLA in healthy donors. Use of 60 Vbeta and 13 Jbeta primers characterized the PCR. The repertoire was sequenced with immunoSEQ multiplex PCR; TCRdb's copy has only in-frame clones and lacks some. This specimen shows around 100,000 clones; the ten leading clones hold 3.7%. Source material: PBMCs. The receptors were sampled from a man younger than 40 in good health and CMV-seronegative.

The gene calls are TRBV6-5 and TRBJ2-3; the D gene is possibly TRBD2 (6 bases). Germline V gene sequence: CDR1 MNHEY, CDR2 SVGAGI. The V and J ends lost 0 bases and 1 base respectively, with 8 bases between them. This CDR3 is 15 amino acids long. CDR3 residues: CASSYSGLRTDTQYF. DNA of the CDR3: TGTGCCAGCAGTTACTCGGGACTCCGCACAGATACGCAGTATTTT.

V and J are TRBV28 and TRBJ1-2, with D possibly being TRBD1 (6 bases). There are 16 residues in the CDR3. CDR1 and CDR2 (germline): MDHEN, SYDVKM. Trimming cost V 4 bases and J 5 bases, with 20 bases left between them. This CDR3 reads CASSWGRPGVSYGYTF. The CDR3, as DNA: TGTGCCAGCAGTTGGGGACGCCCAGGGGTGTCATATGGCTACACCTTC.

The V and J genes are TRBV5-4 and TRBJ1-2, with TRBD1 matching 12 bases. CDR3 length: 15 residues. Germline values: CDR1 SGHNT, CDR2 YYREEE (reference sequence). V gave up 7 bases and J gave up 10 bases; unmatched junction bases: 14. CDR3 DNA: TGTGCCAGCTGGGGCCGGGACAGGGGGCTGAGTGACTACACCTTC. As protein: CASWGRDRGLSDYTF.

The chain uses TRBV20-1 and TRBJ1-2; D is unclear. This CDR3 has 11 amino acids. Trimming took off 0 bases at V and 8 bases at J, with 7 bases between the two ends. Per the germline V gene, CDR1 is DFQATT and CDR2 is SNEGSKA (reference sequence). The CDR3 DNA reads TGCAGTGCTAGAGATTGGGAGGGCTACACCTTC. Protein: CSARDWEGYTF.

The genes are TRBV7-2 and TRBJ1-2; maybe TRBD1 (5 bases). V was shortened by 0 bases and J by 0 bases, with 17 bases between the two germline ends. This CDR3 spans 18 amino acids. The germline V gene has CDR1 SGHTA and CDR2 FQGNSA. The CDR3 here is CASSLARGSLVSNYGYTF. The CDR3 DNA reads TGTGCCAGCAGCTTAGCGCGGGGGAGCCTAGTGTCTAACTATGGCTACACCTTC.

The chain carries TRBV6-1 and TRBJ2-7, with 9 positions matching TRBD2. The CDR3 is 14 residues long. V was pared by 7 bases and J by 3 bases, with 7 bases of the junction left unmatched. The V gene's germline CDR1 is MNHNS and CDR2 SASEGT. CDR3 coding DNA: TGTGCCAGCACCCTGACTAGCGGCATCTACGAGCAGTACTTC. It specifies CASTLTSGIYEQYF.

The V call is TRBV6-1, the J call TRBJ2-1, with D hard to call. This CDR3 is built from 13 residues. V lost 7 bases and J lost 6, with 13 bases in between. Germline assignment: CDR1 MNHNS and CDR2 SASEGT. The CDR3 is CASTPTAGNEQFF. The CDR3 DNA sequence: TGTGCCAGCACTCCAACGGCAGGCAATGAGCAGTTCTTC.

The DNA of the CDR3 is TGTGCCAGCAGTGGCCACAGGGGGTACGGCAATCAGCCCCAGCATTTT. Translation: CASSGHRGYGNQPQHF. This chain connects TRBV2 to TRBJ1-5; 8 bases are a match to TRBD1. Germline V CDR1 and CDR2: SNHLY, FYNNEI. V shed 4 bases and J 2 bases; nucleotides not matched to a gene: 7. CDR3 size: 16 residues. Full variable domain (outside the CDR3, taken from reference TRBV2 and TRBJ1-5): EPEVTQTPSHQVTQMGQEVILRCVPISNHLYFYWYRQILGQKVEFLVSFYNNEISEKSEIFDDQFSVERPDGSNFTLKIRSTKLEDSAMYFCASSGHRGYGNQPQHFGDGTRLSIL.

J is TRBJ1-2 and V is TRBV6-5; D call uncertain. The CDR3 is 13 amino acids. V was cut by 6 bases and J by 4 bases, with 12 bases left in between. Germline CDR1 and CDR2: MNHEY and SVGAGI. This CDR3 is CASSPITGYGYTF. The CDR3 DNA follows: TGTGCCAGCAGCCCTATTACTGGCTATGGCTACACCTTC.